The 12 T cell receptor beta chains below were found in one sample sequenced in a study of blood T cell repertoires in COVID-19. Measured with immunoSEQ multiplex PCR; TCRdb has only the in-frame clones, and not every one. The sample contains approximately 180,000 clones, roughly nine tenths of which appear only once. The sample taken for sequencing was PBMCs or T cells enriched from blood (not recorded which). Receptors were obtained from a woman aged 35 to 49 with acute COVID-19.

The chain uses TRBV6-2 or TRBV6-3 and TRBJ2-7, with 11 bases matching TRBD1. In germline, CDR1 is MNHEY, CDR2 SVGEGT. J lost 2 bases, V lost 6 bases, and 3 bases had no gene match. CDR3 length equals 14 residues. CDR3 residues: CASSGTGGPYEQYF. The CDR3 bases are TGTGCCAGCAGCGGGACAGGGGGGCCCTACGAGCAGTACTTC.

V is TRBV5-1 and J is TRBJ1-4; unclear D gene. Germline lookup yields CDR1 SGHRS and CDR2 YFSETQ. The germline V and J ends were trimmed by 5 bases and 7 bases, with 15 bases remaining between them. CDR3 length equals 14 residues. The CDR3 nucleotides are TGCGCCAGCAGAACCCAGTCCGGAGGTGAAAAACTGTTTTTT. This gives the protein CASRTQSGGEKLFF.

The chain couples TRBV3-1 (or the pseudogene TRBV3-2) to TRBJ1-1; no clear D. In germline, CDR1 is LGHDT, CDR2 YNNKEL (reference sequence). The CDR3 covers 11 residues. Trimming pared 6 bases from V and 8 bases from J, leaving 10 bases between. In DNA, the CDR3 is TGTGCCAGCAGATTATTGGGCGAAGCTTTCTTT. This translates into CASRLLGEAFF.

CDR3 region: CASSMGQGHEQYF. CDR3 sequence (DNA): TGTGCCAGCAGCATGGGACAGGGCCACGAGCAGTACTTC. The chain carries TRBV7-6 and TRBJ2-7, with 9 nucleotides matching TRBD1. V lost 5 bases and J lost 5; bases outside the gene matches: 4. The CDR3 is 13 amino acids. CDR1 and CDR2 from the germline V gene are SGHVS and FNYEAQ.

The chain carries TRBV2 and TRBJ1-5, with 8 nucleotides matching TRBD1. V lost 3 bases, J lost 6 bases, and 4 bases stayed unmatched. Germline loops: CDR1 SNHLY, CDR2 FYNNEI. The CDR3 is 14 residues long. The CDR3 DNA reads TGTGCCAGCAGTGACCGGACAGGGAGTCAGCCCCAGCATTTT. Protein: CASSDRTGSQPQHF.

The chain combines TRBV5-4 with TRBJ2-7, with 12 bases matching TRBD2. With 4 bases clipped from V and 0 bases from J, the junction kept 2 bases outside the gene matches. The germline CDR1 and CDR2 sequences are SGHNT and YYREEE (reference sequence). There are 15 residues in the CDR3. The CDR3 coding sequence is TGTGCCAGCAGCCCGACTAGCGGGGGCTCCTACGAGCAGTACTTC. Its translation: CASSPTSGGSYEQYF.

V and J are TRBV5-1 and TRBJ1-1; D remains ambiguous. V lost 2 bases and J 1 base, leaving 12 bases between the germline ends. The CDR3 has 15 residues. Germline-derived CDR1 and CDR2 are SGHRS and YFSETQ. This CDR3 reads CASSLTTTENTEAFF. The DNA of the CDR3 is TGCGCCAGCAGCTTAACGACTACAGAGAACACTGAAGCTTTCTTT.

The DNA for the CDR3 is TGCGCCAGCAGCCAATTCGGACAAAACACTGAAGCTTTCTTT. Amino acids: CASSQFGQNTEAFF. The V gene is TRBV5-1, the J gene TRBJ1-1; perhaps TRBD1 as D (5 bases). V lost 4 bases and J lost 2, with 12 bases in between. Germline assignment: CDR1 SGHRS and CDR2 YFSETQ. This CDR3 region has 14 residues.

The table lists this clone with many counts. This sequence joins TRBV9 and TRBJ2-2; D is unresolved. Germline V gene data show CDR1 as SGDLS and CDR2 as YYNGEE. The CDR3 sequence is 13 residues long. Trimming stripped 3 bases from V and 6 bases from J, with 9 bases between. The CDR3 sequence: CASSALSAGELFF. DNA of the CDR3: TGTGCCAGCAGCGCCTTGTCGGCCGGGGAGCTGTTTTTT.

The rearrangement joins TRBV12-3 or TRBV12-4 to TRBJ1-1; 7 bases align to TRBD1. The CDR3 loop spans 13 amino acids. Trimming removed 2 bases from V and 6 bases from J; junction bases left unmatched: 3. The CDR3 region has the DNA TGTGCCAGCAGTTTACGGGGACAGCCTGAAGCTTTCTTT. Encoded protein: CASSLRGQPEAFF.

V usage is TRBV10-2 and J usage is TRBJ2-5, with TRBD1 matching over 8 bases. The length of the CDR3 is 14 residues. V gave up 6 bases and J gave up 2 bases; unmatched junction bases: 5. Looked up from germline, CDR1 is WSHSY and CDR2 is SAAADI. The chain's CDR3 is CASSPTGAQETQYF. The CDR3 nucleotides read TGCGCCAGCAGCCCGACAGGGGCACAAGAGACCCAGTACTTC.

This CDR3 is CASSPQGSGELFF. DNA for the CDR3: TGTGCCAGCAGTCCACAGGGGTCCGGGGAGCTGTTTTTT. The chain uses TRBV2 and TRBJ2-2; TRBD1 agrees at 7 bases. The CDR3 spans 13 residues. CDR1 and CDR2 from the germline V gene are SNHLY and FYNNEI. The J segment lost 6 bases and the V segment lost 5 bases, leaving 3 bases of the junction unmatched.